The rows below give T cell receptor beta chains drawn from one sample of a study of early T cells in non-severe SARS-CoV-2 infection. A single record per CDR3 protein comes from TCRdb applying MiXCR to the 5' RACE reads. The sample yields 70,000 to 75,000 distinct CDR3 sequences, about 12% seen once. Material: whole blood. All receptors come from an adult who was a healthcare worker with PCR-confirmed SARS-CoV-2 infection or an uninfected control (not recorded which). CDR3s include the opening cysteine and the closing phenylalanine or tryptophan.

j_gene: TRBJ2-7
v_gene: TRBV18
CDR3aa: CASSSGQGAIEQYF

j_gene: TRBJ2-3
v_gene: TRBV18
CDR3aa: CASSPDRRTQYF

j_gene: TRBJ1-4
v_gene: TRBV4-2
CDR3aa: CASSPGQDIFEKLFF

j_gene: TRBJ2-7
v_gene: TRBV27
CDR3aa: CASSLTGTYEQYF

j_gene: TRBJ2-5
v_gene: TRBV9
CDR3aa: CASSDDPTSWYETQYF

j_gene: TRBJ1-1
v_gene: TRBV20-1
CDR3aa: CSARDQGLSWGATEAFF

j_gene: TRBJ2-6
v_gene: TRBV6-1
CDR3aa: CASSSLNTGANVLTF

j_gene: TRBJ2-6
v_gene: TRBV12-3/TRBV12-4
CDR3aa: CASSLGGANVLTF

j_gene: TRBJ2-6
v_gene: TRBV5-5
CDR3aa: CASSSGPPPTPGANVLTF

j_gene: TRBJ2-2
v_gene: TRBV29-1
CDR3aa: CSVEKTGSNTGELFF

j_gene: TRBJ2-5
v_gene: TRBV11-2
CDR3aa: CASSWDRETQYF

j_gene: TRBJ2-2
v_gene: TRBV3-1
CDR3aa: CASSRGILNTGELFF

j_gene: TRBJ2-7
v_gene: TRBV5-1
CDR3aa: CASSRDREQYF

j_gene: TRBJ2-3
v_gene: TRBV7-3
CDR3aa: CASSPSRTDTQYF

j_gene: TRBJ2-1
v_gene: TRBV5-5
CDR3aa: CASSPGRGNEQFF

j_gene: TRBJ2-7
v_gene: TRBV3-1
CDR3aa: CASSQSGDLAGAFEQYF

j_gene: TRBJ1-1
v_gene: TRBV5-1
CDR3aa: CASSRGAALNTEAFF

j_gene: TRBJ2-1
v_gene: TRBV20-1
CDR3aa: CSAIPGSGRPYNEQFF

j_gene: TRBJ2-4
v_gene: TRBV6-5
CDR3aa: CASSYAGAQNIRYF

j_gene: TRBJ1-3
v_gene: TRBV29-1
CDR3aa: CSVEDPRGATSGNTIYF

j_gene: TRBJ2-2
v_gene: TRBV5-1
CDR3aa: CASRTSGTGNTGELFF

j_gene: TRBJ1-1
v_gene: TRBV2
CDR3aa: CASRAGREAFF

j_gene: TRBJ2-1
v_gene: TRBV5-1
CDR3aa: CASRTGYNEQFF

j_gene: TRBJ2-7
v_gene: TRBV5-1
CDR3aa: CASSVGGEQYF

j_gene: TRBJ2-1
v_gene: TRBV4-1
CDR3aa: CASSQDHVEYYNNEQFF

j_gene: TRBJ2-2
v_gene: TRBV2
CDR3aa: CASGVRGLTGELFF

j_gene: TRBJ2-3
v_gene: TRBV5-1
CDR3aa: CASSPYRLAGGDTQYF

j_gene: TRBJ2-7
v_gene: TRBV9
CDR3aa: CASSVGTSGISYEQYF

j_gene: TRBJ1-2
v_gene: TRBV6-5
CDR3aa: CASSKRGDWNYGYTF

j_gene: TRBJ2-2
v_gene: TRBV10-3
CDR3aa: CAIDPTDSNTGELFF

j_gene: TRBJ1-2
v_gene: TRBV7-9
CDR3aa: CASGLAGSDYGYTF

j_gene: TRBJ1-1
v_gene: TRBV2
CDR3aa: CAKRVRPPGATEAFF

j_gene: TRBJ2-7
v_gene: TRBV12-5
CDR3aa: CASGLTPGPLYF

j_gene: TRBJ2-1
v_gene: TRBV20-1
CDR3aa: CSASNSSTGNEQFF

j_gene: TRBJ1-2
v_gene: TRBV29-1
CDR3aa: CSVDGGLNYGYTF

j_gene: TRBJ2-7
v_gene: TRBV20-1
CDR3aa: CSASRTGPGYEQYF

j_gene: TRBJ1-6
v_gene: TRBV11-3
CDR3aa: CASSPDTLYNSPLHF

j_gene: TRBJ1-1
v_gene: TRBV29-1
CDR3aa: CSATRGHTEAFF

j_gene: TRBJ2-7
v_gene: TRBV19
CDR3aa: CASNRALGPEQYF

j_gene: TRBJ1-5
v_gene: TRBV30
CDR3aa: CAWSSGHNQPQHF

j_gene: TRBJ2-6
v_gene: TRBV3-1
CDR3aa: CASGGGANVLTF

j_gene: TRBJ1-1
v_gene: TRBV19
CDR3aa: CASNDRTRLNTEAFF

j_gene: TRBJ1-1
v_gene: TRBV6-5
CDR3aa: CASSYYGRGEAFF

j_gene: TRBJ2-7
v_gene: TRBV10-2
CDR3aa: CASSDGRTRDFYEQYF

j_gene: TRBJ2-1
v_gene: TRBV29-1
CDR3aa: CSVEPGTSGHNEQFF

j_gene: TRBJ2-1
v_gene: TRBV30
CDR3aa: CAWSRVIGSYNEQFF

j_gene: TRBJ2-1
v_gene: TRBV10-2
CDR3aa: CASRSGTSGRRYNEQFF

j_gene: TRBJ2-1
v_gene: TRBV4-1
CDR3aa: CASSLGQGNEQFF

j_gene: TRBJ2-4
v_gene: TRBV6-2/TRBV6-3
CDR3aa: CASSSWGSGSPSKNIQYF

j_gene: TRBJ2-5
v_gene: TRBV27
CDR3aa: CASRTGGAGQETQYF

j_gene: TRBJ2-6
v_gene: TRBV6-6
CDR3aa: CASLPRSGANVLTF

j_gene: TRBJ2-1
v_gene: TRBV29-1
CDR3aa: CSVRRGPGNEQFF

j_gene: TRBJ2-1
v_gene: TRBV7-6
CDR3aa: CASTRGASPYNEQFF

j_gene: TRBJ2-1
v_gene: TRBV11-2
CDR3aa: CASATNEQFF

j_gene: TRBJ1-2
v_gene: TRBV29-1
CDR3aa: CSVGGYTF